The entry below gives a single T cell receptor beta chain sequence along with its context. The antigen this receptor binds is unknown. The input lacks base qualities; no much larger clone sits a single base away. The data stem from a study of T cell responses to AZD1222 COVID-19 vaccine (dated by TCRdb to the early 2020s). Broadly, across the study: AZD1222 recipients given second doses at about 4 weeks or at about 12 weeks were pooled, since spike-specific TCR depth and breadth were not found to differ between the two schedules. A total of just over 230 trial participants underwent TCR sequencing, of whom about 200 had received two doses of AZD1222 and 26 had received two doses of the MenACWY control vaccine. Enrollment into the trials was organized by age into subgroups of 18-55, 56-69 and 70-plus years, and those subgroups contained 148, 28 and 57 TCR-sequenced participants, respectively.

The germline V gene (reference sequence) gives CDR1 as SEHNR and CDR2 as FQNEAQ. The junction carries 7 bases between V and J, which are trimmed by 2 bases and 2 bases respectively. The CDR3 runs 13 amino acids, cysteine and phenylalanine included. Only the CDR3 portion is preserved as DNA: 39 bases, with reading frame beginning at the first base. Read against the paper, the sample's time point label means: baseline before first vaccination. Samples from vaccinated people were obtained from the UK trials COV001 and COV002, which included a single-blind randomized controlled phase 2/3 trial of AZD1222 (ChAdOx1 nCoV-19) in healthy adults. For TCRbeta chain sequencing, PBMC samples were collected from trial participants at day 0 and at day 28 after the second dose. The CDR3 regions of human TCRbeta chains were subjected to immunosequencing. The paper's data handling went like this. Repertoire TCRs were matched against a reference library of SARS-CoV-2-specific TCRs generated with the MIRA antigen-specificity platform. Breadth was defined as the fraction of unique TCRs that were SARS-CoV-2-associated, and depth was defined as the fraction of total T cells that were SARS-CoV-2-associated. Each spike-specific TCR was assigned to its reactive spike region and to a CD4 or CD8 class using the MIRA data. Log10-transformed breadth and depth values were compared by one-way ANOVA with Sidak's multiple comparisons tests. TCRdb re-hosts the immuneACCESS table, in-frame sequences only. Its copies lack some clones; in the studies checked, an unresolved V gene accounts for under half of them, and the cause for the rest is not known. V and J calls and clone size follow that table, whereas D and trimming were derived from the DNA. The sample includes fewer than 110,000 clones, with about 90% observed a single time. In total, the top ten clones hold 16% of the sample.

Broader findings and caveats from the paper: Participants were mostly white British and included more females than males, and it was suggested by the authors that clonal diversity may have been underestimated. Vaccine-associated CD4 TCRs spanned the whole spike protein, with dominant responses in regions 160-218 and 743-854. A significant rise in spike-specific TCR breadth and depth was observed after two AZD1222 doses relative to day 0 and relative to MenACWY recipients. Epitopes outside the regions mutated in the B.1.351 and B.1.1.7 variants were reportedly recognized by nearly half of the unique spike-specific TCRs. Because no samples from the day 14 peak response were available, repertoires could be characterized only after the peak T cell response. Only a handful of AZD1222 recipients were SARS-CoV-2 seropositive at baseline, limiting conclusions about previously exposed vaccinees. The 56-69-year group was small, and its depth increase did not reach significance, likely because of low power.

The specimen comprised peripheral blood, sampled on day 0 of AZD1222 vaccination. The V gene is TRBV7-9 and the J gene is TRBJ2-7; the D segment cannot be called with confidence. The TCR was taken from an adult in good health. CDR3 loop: CASSLHGAYEQYF. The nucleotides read TGTGCCAGCAGCTTACACGGTGCCTACGAGCAGTACTTC. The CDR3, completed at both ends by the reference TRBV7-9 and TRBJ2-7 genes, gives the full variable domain DTGVSQNPRHKITKRGQNVTFRCDPISEHNRLYWYRQTLGQGPEFLTYFQNEAQLEKSRLLSDRFSAERPKGSFSTLEIQRTEQGDSAMYLCASSLHGAYEQYFGPGTRLTVT.